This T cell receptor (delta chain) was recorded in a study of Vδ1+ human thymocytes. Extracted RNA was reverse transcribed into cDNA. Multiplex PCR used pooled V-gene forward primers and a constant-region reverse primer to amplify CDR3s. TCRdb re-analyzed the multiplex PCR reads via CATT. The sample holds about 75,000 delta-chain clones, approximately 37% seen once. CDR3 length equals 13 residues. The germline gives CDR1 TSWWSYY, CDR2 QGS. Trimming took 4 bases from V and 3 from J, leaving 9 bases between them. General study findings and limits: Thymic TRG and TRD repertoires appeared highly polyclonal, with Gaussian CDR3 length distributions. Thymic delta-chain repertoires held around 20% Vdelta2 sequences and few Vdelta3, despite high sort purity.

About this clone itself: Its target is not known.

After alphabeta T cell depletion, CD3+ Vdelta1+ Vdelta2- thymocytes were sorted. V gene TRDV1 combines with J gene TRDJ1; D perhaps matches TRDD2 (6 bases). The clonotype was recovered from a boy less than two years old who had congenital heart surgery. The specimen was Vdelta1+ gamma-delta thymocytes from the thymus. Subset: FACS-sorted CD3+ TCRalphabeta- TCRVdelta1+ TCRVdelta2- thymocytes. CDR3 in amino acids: CALGVPKADKLIF. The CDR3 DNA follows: TGTGCTCTTGGGGTTCCTAAGGCCGATAAACTCATCTTT.